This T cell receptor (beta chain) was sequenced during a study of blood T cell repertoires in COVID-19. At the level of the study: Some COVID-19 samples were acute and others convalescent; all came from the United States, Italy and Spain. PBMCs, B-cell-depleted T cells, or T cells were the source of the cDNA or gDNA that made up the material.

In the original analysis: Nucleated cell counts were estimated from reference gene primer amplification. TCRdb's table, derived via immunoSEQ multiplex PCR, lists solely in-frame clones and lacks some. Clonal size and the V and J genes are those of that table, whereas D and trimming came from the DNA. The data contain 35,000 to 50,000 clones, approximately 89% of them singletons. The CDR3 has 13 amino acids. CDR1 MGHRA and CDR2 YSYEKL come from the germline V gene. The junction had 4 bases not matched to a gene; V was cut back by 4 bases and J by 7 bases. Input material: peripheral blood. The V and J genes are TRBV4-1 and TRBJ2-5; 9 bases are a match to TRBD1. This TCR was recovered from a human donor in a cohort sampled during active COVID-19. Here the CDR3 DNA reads TGCGCCAGCAGCCCGGGACAGGGCGGGACCCAGTACTTC. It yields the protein CASSPGQGGTQYF.